This TCR beta chain was profiled in a study of T cell responses to AZD1222 COVID-19 vaccine. Study results and caveats: Receipt of two AZD1222 doses was followed by a rise in Spike-specific TCR breadth and depth. At baseline, seropositivity was found in only six AZD1222 recipients. Reportedly, nearly half of unique spike TCRs recognized epitopes outside B.1.351/B.1.1.7 mutations. A mostly white British donor set with more females was recruited, and clonal diversity was possibly underestimated.

CDR1 is LGHNA, CDR2 YSLEER, per germline. This CDR3 has 15 amino acids. V was shortened by 0 bases and J by 10 bases, with 13 bases between the two germline ends. As to this clone: Its antigen is undetermined.

The data were produced by immunoSEQ multiplex PCR, yet TCRdb's version contains in-frame clones alone and is incomplete. The repertoire holds approximately 170,000 clones, with 70% to 90% as singletons. V gene TRBV4-3 combines with J gene TRBJ1-6; weak D call: TRBD1 (5 bases). The source is an adult who received the AZD1222 COVID-19 vaccine. Sequenced here: peripheral blood, sampled 28 days after the second AZD1222 dose. DNA for the CDR3: TGCGCCAGCAGCCAAGATATCGGGGCAGCATCACCCCTCCACTTT. As protein: CASSQDIGAASPLHF.